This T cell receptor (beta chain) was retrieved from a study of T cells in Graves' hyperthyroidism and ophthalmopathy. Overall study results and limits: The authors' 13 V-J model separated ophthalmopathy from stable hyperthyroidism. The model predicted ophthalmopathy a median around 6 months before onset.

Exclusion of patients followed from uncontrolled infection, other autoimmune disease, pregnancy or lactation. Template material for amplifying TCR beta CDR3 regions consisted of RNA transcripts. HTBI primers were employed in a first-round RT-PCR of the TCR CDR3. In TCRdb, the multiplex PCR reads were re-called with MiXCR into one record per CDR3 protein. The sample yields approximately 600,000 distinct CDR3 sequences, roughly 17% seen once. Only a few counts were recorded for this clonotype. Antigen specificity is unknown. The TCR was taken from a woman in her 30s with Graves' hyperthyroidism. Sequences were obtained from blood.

CDR3 region: CSATTGRRYATNEKLFF. CDR3 DNA sequence: TGCAGTGCTACAACAGGGAGACGTTACGCAACTAATGAAAAACTGTTTTTT. The chain joins TRBV20-1 to TRBJ1-4; tentatively, D is TRBD1 (6 bases). The CDR3 is made up of 17 amino acids. Trimming pared 4 bases from V and 0 bases from J, leaving 18 bases between. Per germline, CDR1 DFQATT and CDR2 SNEGSKA (reference sequence).